The 2 T cell receptor beta chains reported below all come from one sample, sequenced in a study of T cell responses to AZD1222 COVID-19 vaccine. Profiling relied on immunoSEQ multiplex PCR, and the TCRdb table lists in-frame clones only, not all of them. This sample has about 110,000 clones, with roughly 90% found just once. The sequenced sample was peripheral blood, obtained 28 days after the second AZD1222 dose. Receptors originate from an adult who received the AZD1222 COVID-19 vaccine.

V and J are TRBV5-1 and TRBJ1-2; D not certain. Trimming removed 0 bases at V and 4 bases at J, with 7 bases between. This CDR3 is 13 amino acids long. Germline V gene lookup returns CDR1 SGHRS and CDR2 YFSETQ. CDR3 residues: CASSLGEGYGYTF. For the CDR3, the DNA is TGCGCCAGCAGCTTGGGAGAGGGCTATGGCTACACCTTC.

The chain carries TRBV6-6 and TRBJ1-2; unclear D gene. The V gene's germline CDR1 is MNHNY and CDR2 SVGAGI (reference sequence). The V end was cut by 2 bases, the J end by 6 bases, with 16 bases between. This CDR3 has 15 residues. The CDR3 sequence is CASSYGALKADGYTF. CDR3 nucleotides: TGTGCCAGCAGTTACGGTGCACTCAAAGCAGATGGCTACACCTTC.